The sequence of this T cell receptor beta chain was determined in a study of blood T cell repertoires in COVID-19. Study context: The origin of the acute and convalescent COVID-19 samples was the United States, Italy and Spain. PBMCs, B-cell-depleted T cells, or T cells were the source of the cDNA or gDNA that made up the material.

The authors' processing: Reference gene primers were amplified, and this amplification served to estimate nucleated cell counts. The assay was immunoSEQ multiplex PCR, and TCRdb's table has in-frame clones only and misses some. Clone size and V and J calls were adopted from that table, with D and trimming inferred from the DNA. The sample contains around 73,000 clones, roughly 80% of which appear only once. Patients in Seattle were enrolled during active infection, then followed longitudinally. The V end lost 3 bases, the J end lost 0 bases, and 9 bases lay between the germline ends. The CDR3 is 15 amino acids. CDR1 LNHDA and CDR2 SQIVND come from the germline V gene (reference sequence).

This receptor was obtained from a man aged 65 to 79 with COVID-19, enrolled during active disease. The chain combines TRBV19 with TRBJ2-1, with D possibly matching TRBD2 (6 bases). The source material was peripheral blood. The CDR3 DNA reads TGTGCCAGTAGTATTGGGGACTCCTCCTACAATGAGCAGTTCTTC. Translating gives CASSIGDSSYNEQFF.